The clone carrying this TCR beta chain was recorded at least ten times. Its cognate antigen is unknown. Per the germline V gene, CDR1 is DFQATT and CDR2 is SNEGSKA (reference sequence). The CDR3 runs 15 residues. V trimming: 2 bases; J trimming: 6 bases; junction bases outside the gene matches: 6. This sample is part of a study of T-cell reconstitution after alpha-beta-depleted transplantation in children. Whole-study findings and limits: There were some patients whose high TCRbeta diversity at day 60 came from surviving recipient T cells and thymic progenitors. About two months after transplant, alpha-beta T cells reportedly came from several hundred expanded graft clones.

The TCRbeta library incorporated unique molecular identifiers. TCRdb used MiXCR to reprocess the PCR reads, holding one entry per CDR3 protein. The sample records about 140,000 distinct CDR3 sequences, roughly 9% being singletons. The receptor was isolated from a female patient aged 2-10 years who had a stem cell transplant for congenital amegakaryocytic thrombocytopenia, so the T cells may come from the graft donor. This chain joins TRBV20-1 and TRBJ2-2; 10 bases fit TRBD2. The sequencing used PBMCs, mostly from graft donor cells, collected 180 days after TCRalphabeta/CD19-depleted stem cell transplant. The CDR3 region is CSARPSGGAAGELFF. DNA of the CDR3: TGCAGTGCTAGACCCAGCGGGGGGGCGGCCGGGGAGCTGTTTTTT.